Following are 27 T cell receptor beta chains from one sample sequenced in a study of shared clonotypes between healthy human individuals. The protocol was immunoSEQ multiplex PCR, while the TCRdb copy is restricted to in-frame clones and leaves out a portion. The table shows roughly 650,000 clones, with approximately 96% occurring only once. Naive CD8 populations comprised CD45RO-negative cells positively selected for CCR7, excluding terminally differentiated effector memory CD45RA+ cells. The material sequenced was naive CD8+ T cells sorted from blood. The receptor source for this set is a woman in her twenties or thirties in good health.

This chain connects TRBV6-5 to TRBJ1-3; 8 positions agree with TRBD1. The CDR3 covers 15 residues. V lost 5 bases to trimming and J lost 3 bases; unmatched junction nucleotides: 6. Germline V gene lookup returns CDR1 MNHEY and CDR2 SVGAGI. The CDR3 region is CASSPSGGDGNTIYF. The DNA of the CDR3 is TGTGCCAGCAGTCCTTCAGGGGGCGATGGAAACACCATATATTTT.

The chain is built from TRBV5-5 and TRBJ1-2; 9 nucleotides match TRBD1. The CDR3 consists of 18 residues. CDR1 and CDR2 from the germline V gene are SGHKS and YYEKEE (reference sequence). The V and J ends lost 4 bases and 0 bases, in that order; junction bases with no gene match: 13. CDR3 sequence: CASSGTSGQGYANYGYTF. The CDR3 nucleotides are TGTGCCAGCAGCGGGACCTCGGGACAGGGCTACGCTAACTATGGCTACACCTTC.

V and J are TRBV7-9 and TRBJ2-1; tentative D call: TRBD2 (6 bases). The V and J ends lost 8 bases and 0 bases respectively, with 8 bases between them. From germline, CDR1 is SEHNR and CDR2 FQNEAQ (reference sequence). The CDR3 has 13 residues. CDR3 DNA sequence: TGTGCCAGCCGGGAGAGCTCCTACAATGAGCAGTTCTTC. Its translation: CASRESSYNEQFF.

V is TRBV29-1 and J is TRBJ2-7; 7 nucleotides match TRBD1. Germline trimming cut 3 bases from V and 0 bases from J; bases unmatched to any gene: 2. This CDR3 spans 13 amino acids. In germline, CDR1 is SQVTM, CDR2 ANQGSEA. The CDR3 coding sequence is TGCAGCGTTGAGGGGACAGACTCCTACGAGCAGTACTTC. Translation: CSVEGTDSYEQYF.

This sequence joins TRBV27 and TRBJ2-5; 11 positions match TRBD2. This CDR3 comprises 15 residues. The germline V gene has CDR1 MNHEY and CDR2 SMNVEV (reference sequence). V dropped 6 bases and J dropped 5; count of bases not matched to a gene: 8. As DNA, the CDR3 is TGTGCCAGCAGCCTACTAGCGGGAGAGAAGGAGACCCAGTACTTC. Its protein product is CASSLLAGEKETQYF.

CDR3 bases: TGTGCCAGCAGGGGGGACAGGGAGATTGACGAGCAGTACTTC. Translating it yields CASRGDREIDEQYF. The V call is TRBV2, the J call TRBJ2-5; 9 nucleotides match TRBD1. Near its end, the DNA agrees better with TRBJ2-7, so the J call may be wrong. The CDR3 is 14 residues long. Per the germline V gene, CDR1 is SNHLY and CDR2 is FYNNEI.

This clone was detected only a few times. This CDR3 reads CASSASIGELFF. For the CDR3, the DNA is TGTGCCAGCAGTGCATCAATCGGGGAGCTGTTTTTT. The chain combines TRBV25-1 with TRBJ2-2, with unresolved D. V was pared by 4 bases and J by 7 bases, with 7 bases between. The CDR3 covers 12 residues. Germline V gene data show CDR1 as MGHDK and CDR2 as SYGVNS.

The V call is TRBV6-5, the J call TRBJ2-2, with TRBD2 matching over 8 bases. CDR1 is MNHEY, CDR2 SVGAGI, per germline. This CDR3 comprises 15 residues. With 5 bases clipped from V and 1 base from J, the junction kept 3 bases outside the gene matches. The CDR3 DNA is TGTGCCAGCAGTCTGACTAGCGAGAACACCGGGGAGCTGTTTTTT. Amino acid sequence: CASSLTSENTGELFF.

V usage is TRBV19 and J usage is TRBJ1-6; D is possibly TRBD1 (6 bases). This CDR3 spans 16 amino acids. Looked up from germline, CDR1 is LNHDA and CDR2 is SQIVND (reference sequence). The germline V and J ends were trimmed by 6 bases and 8 bases, with 20 bases remaining between them. The CDR3 nucleotides read TGTGCCAGTAGCCGAGCGCGGCAGGGGATGTATTCACCCCTCCACTTT. Residues: CASSRARQGMYSPLHF.

The rearrangement joins TRBV29-1 to TRBJ2-1, with D unresolved. Germline V CDR1 and CDR2: SQVTM, ANQGSEA. V lost 7 bases, J lost 6 bases, and 10 bases lay in between. The CDR3 totals 11 residues. CDR3 coding DNA: TGCAGCGCTCGGGTCTCCAATGAGCAGTTCTTC. This encodes CSARVSNEQFF.

This chain uses TRBV11-2 with TRBJ2-7, with D unclear. V was trimmed by 0 bases and J by 3 bases, leaving 9 bases between them. Looked up from germline, CDR1 is SGHAT and CDR2 is FQNNGV. This CDR3 spans 14 amino acids. The CDR3, as DNA: TGTGCCAGCAGCTTAGATTCAGGTAGCTACGAGCAGTACTTC. Translating gives CASSLDSGSYEQYF.

This clone came up once. The chain is built from TRBV18 and TRBJ2-1, with 8 bases lining up with TRBD2. Trimming cost V 6 bases and J 9 bases; bases outside gene matches: 10. This CDR3 is built from 14 residues. Germline loops: CDR1 KGHSH, CDR2 LQKENI. CDR3: CASSPSGGPLEQFF. CDR3 DNA sequence: TGTGCCAGCTCCCCTTCGGGAGGGCCTCTTGAGCAGTTCTTC.

The gene calls are TRBV6-1 and TRBJ2-7; D gene ambiguous. The V and J ends lost 7 bases and 1 base respectively, with 14 bases between them. The CDR3 has 14 residues. The germline V gene encodes CDR1 MNHNS and CDR2 SASEGT. In DNA form, the CDR3 reads TGTGCCAGCAACCGGGCCCCCGGGTCCTACGAGCAGTACTTC. It encodes CASNRAPGSYEQYF.

This rearrangement joins TRBV19 to TRBJ2-7; TRBD2 matches at 7 bases. Germline V gene data show CDR1 as LNHDA and CDR2 as SQIVND (reference sequence). Trimming at V came to 9 bases and at J to 4 bases, leaving 3 bases not matched to a gene. This CDR3 spans 11 amino acids. This CDR3 is CASWGGYEQYF. The CDR3 DNA sequence: TGTGCCAGCTGGGGGGGATACGAGCAGTACTTC.

The V call is TRBV19, the J call TRBJ2-1; 14 bases are a match to TRBD2. V lost 4 bases to trimming and J lost 0 bases; unmatched junction nucleotides: 5. Germline assignment: CDR1 LNHDA and CDR2 SQIVND (reference sequence). The CDR3 contains 18 residues. For the CDR3, the DNA is TGTGCCAGTAGTACGGGACTAGCGGGAGTAATCTCCTACAATGAGCAGTTCTTC. Translating gives CASSTGLAGVISYNEQFF.

The rearrangement links TRBV11-2 to TRBJ1-2; D is ambiguous. The V and J ends lost 1 base and 8 bases respectively, with 14 bases between them. CDR1 SGHAT and CDR2 FQNNGV come from the germline V gene. This CDR3 is built from 14 residues. The CDR3, as DNA: TGTGCCAGCAGCTTAGGGGGTCCGTTCGGGGGCTACACCTTC. Translated: CASSLGGPFGGYTF.

V usage is TRBV9 and J usage is TRBJ2-3, with 10 bases fitting TRBD2. The CDR3 has 14 amino acids. V lost 6 bases and J lost 4; bases outside the gene matches: 5. From germline, CDR1 is SGDLS and CDR2 YYNGEE. CDR3 in amino acids: CASNEREGADTQYF. DNA of the CDR3: TGTGCCAGCAACGAGCGGGAGGGCGCAGATACGCAGTATTTT.

The V gene is TRBV5-1, the J gene TRBJ2-5, with 7 bases fitting TRBD1. This CDR3 has 14 residues. The germline V gene has CDR1 SGHRS and CDR2 YFSETQ. The V segment lost 4 bases and the J segment 6 bases; nucleotides outside the gene matches: 9. Written as DNA, the CDR3 is TGCGCCAGCAGCCTCCGACAGGGTCAACAGACCCAGTACTTC. Translated, it gives CASSLRQGQQTQYF.

This chain uses TRBV13 with TRBJ2-1; the match to TRBD2 covers 10 bases. The germline gives CDR1 PRHDT, CDR2 FYEKMQ (reference sequence). The trim removed 0 bases at V and 6 bases at J, leaving 23 bases unmatched. The CDR3 has 22 amino acids. As DNA, the CDR3 is TGTGCCAGCAGCTTAGGGGGTTTAGGGAAAGAAGCGGGAGGGCCTCTTATCAATGAGCAGTTCTTC. It specifies CASSLGGLGKEAGGPLINEQFF.

The gene calls are TRBV2 and TRBJ2-1; D may be TRBD2 (6 bases). CDR3 length: 12 amino acids. The ends were cut back, 7 bases at V and 4 bases at J, with 8 bases in the middle. Germline V gene data show CDR1 as SNHLY and CDR2 as FYNNEI. The CDR3 is CASIRGYNEQFF. CDR3 coding DNA: TGTGCCAGCATTCGGGGGTACAATGAGCAGTTCTTC. Complete variable domain (other parts from reference TRBV2 and TRBJ2-1): EPEVTQTPSHQVTQMGQEVILRCVPISNHLYFYWYRQILGQKVEFLVSFYNNEISEKSEIFDDQFSVERPDGSNFTLKIRSTKLEDSAMYFCASIRGYNEQFFGPGTRLTVL.

The chain links TRBV6-1 to TRBJ2-1; D remains unclear. The germline CDR1 and CDR2 sequences are MNHNS and SASEGT. This CDR3 is built from 13 residues. V was shortened by 3 bases and J by 3 bases, with 6 bases between the two germline ends. The CDR3 loop reads CASSDTRYNEQFF. CDR3 bases: TGTGCCAGCAGTGACACCCGCTACAATGAGCAGTTCTTC.

The chain has TRBV2 and TRBJ2-7; 7 bases align to TRBD2. CDR3 length: 14 residues. V shed 6 bases, J shed 1 base, and the junction held 6 bases outside the gene matches. Germline CDR1 is SNHLY and CDR2 is FYNNEI. In DNA form, the CDR3 reads TGTGCCAGCAGCTGGGGGGGGACTTCCTACGAGCAGTACTTC. Its protein product is CASSWGGTSYEQYF.

The J gene is TRBJ2-1, the V gene TRBV5-1; TRBD2 is a possible D gene (5 bases). CDR1 is SGHRS and CDR2 is YFSETQ in the germline V gene. CDR3 length: 17 amino acids. Trimming took 5 bases from V and 4 from J, leaving 22 bases between them. The CDR3 nucleotides read TGCGCCAGCAGTCTGTATAACTGGCGGGCATCGTACAATGAGCAGTTCTTC. Protein product: CASSLYNWRASYNEQFF.

CDR3 region: CASSLGARGWRQYF. CDR3 coding DNA: TGTGCCAGCAGCTTGGGGGCCAGGGGTTGGCGGCAGTACTTC. This sequence joins TRBV5-6 and TRBJ2-7, with D possibly being TRBD1 (6 bases). V was pared by 0 bases and J by 9 bases, with 16 bases between. CDR3 size: 14 residues. Looked up from germline, CDR1 is SGHDT and CDR2 is YYEEEE.

The J gene is TRBJ1-4, the V gene TRBV15; TRBD1 might be the D (6 bases). V lost 5 bases, J lost 5 bases, and 15 bases lay in between. Per the germline V gene, CDR1 is LNHNV and CDR2 is YYDKDF (reference sequence). The CDR3 is 15 residues long. The CDR3, as DNA: TGTGCCACCAGCCCTCCCGGGACAATCAATGAAAAACTGTTTTTT. Translating it yields CATSPPGTINEKLFF. The entire variable domain, with the rest obtained from reference TRBV15 and TRBJ1-4, is as follows: DAMVIQNPRYQVTQFGKPVTLSCSQTLNHNVMYWYQQKSSQAPKLLFHYYDKDFNNEADTPDNFQSRRPNTSFCFLDIRSPGLGDTAMYLCATSPPGTINEKLFFGSGTQLSVL.

The chain combines TRBV9 with TRBJ2-3, with 7 bases aligning to TRBD2. Losses at the gene ends were 4 bases for V and 2 bases for J; bases not matched to a gene: 13. This CDR3 is 17 amino acids long. Germline V CDR1 and CDR2: SGDLS, YYNGEE. The CDR3 sequence is CASSMPLAGLPTDTQYF. The CDR3 bases are TGTGCCAGCAGCATGCCCTTAGCGGGCCTACCCACAGATACGCAGTATTTT.

This clone has a single count. This chain links TRBV13 with TRBJ2-1; the D is unclear. CDR3 length: 14 residues. V lost 5 bases to trimming and J lost 3 bases, with 11 bases between them. Germline-derived CDR1 and CDR2 are PRHDT and FYEKMQ (reference sequence). For the CDR3, the DNA is TGTGCCAGCAGCCCCCATCTAGACTACAATGAGCAGTTCTTC. Protein sequence: CASSPHLDYNEQFF.